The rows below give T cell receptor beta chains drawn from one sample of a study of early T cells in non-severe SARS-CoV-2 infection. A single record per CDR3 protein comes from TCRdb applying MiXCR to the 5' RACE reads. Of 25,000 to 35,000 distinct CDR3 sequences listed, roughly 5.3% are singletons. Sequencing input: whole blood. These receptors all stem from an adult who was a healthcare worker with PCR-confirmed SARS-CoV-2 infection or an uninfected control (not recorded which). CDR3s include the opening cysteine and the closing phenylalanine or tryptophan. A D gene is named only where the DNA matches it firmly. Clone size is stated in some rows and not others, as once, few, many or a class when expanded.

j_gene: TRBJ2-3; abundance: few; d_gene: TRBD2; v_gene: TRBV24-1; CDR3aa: CATASGESGGNTQYF; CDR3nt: TGTGCCACCGCATCAGGGGAAAGCGGGGGTAATACGCAGTATTTT
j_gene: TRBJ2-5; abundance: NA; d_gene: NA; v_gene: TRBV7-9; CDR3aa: CASSWVLERAFFETQYF; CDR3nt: TGTGCCAGCAGCTGGGTATTGGAAAGGGCATTCTTCGAGACCCAGTACTTC
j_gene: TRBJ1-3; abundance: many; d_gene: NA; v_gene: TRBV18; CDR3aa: CASSPGTRGNTIYF; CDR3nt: TGTGCCAGCTCGCCCGGGACAAGAGGAAACACCATATATTTT
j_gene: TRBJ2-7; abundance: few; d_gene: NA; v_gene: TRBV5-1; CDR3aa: CASSLASGTHYEQYF; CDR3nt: TGCGCCAGCAGCTTGGCTTCTGGGACCCACTACGAGCAGTACTTC
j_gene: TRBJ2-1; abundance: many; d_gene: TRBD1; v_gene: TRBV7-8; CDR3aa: CASSQQDRESF; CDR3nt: TGTGCCAGCAGCCAGCAGGACAGGGAATCCTTC
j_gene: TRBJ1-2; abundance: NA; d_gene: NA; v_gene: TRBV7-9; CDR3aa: CASSREGSYGHTF; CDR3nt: TGTGCCAGCAGCCGGGAAGGTAGCTATGGCCACACCTTC
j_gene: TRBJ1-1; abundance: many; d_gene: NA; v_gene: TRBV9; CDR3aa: CASSVGTTPLNTEAFF; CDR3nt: TGTGCCAGCAGCGTAGGGACAACCCCTTTGAACACTGAAGCTTTCTTT
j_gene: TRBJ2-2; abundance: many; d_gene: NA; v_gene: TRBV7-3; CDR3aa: CASSLSGTDTGELFF; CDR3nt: TGTGCCAGCAGCTTAAGCGGGACGGACACCGGGGAGCTGTTTTTT
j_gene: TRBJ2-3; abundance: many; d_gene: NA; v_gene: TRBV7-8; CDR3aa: CASSLAGGLLHTQYF; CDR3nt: TGTGCCAGCAGCCTAGCAGGCGGACTTCTTCATACGCAGTATTTT
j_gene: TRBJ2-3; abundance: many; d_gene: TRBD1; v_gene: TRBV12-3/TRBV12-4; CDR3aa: CASSPGGSADTQYF; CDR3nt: TGTGCCAGCAGTCCAGGGGGTTCCGCAGATACGCAGTATTTT